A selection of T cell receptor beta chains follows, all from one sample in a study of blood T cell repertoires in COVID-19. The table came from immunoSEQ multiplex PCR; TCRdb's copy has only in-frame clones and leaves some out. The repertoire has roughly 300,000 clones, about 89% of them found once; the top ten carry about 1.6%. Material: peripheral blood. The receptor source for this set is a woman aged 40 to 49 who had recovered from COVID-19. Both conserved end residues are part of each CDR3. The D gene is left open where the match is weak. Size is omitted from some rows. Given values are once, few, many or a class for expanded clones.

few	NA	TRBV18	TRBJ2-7	TGTGCCAGCTCACCACCGGTCAGCGCGGACGAGCAGTACTTC	CASSPPVSADEQYF
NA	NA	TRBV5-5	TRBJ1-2	TGTGCCAGCAGCTTGCAGTTTAACTATGGCTACACCTTC	CASSLQFNYGYTF
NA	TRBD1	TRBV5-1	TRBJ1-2	TGCGCCAGCAGCTCCCAACGTACGGGACAGGGGGCGTCGTTCAGTGGCTACACCTTC	CASSSQRTGQGASFSGYTF
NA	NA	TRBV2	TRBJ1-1	TGTGCCAGCAGAGTGGACAAGAACACTGAAGCTTTCTTT	CASRVDKNTEAFF
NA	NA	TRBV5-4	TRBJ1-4	TGTGCCAGCAGCTTGGCGGCAGCGGGTGAAAAACTGTTTTTT	CASSLAAAGEKLFF
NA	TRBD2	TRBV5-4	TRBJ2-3	TGTGCCAGCAGCTTTTTAGCGGGGGCAACAGATACGCAGTATTTT	CASSFLAGATDTQYF
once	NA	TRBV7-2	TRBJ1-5	TGTGCCAGCAGCACACAGGGTTTTCAAAGCAATCAGCCCCAGCATTTT	CASSTQGFQSNQPQHF
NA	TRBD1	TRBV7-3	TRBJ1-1	TGTGCCAGCAGCCCAGGCCCGGGACAGGGAGCTTTCTTT	CASSPGPGQGAFF
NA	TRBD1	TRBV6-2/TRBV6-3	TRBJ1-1	TGTGCCAGCAGCCCTGGCGGGACAGGAGGGGCTGAAGCTTTCTTT	CASSPGGTGGAEAFF
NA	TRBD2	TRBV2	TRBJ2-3	TGTGCCAGCACCCTCTGGACTAGGGGACTGGGAGATACGCAGTATTTT	CASTLWTRGLGDTQYF
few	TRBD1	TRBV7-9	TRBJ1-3	TGTGCCAGCAGCGAACAGGGGGAGGATGGAAACACCATATATTTT	CASSEQGEDGNTIYF
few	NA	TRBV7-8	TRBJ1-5	TGTGCCAGCAGCTTAGGCTCCGCGAGCAATCAGCCCCAGCATTTT	CASSLGSASNQPQHF
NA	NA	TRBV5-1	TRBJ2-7	TGCGCCAGCAGCGCAGCCTCACCCAGGTTCGAGCAGTACTTC	CASSAASPRFEQYF
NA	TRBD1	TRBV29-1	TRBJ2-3	TGCAGCGCCCAGGGACAGAGCTTCACAGATACGCAGTATTTT	CSAQGQSFTDTQYF
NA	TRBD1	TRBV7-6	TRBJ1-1	TGTGCCAGCAGCTTTTTGACAGGGGATGTGGACACTGAAGCTTTCTTT	CASSFLTGDVDTEAFF
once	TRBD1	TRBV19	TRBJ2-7	TGTGCCAGTAGTAGACTACCCGGGACAGGGGAGTACGAGCAGTACTTC	CASSRLPGTGEYEQYF
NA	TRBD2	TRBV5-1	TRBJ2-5	TGCGCCAGCAGCTTGGGAATAGCGGGGGGGCTCCAAGAGACCCAGTACTTC	CASSLGIAGGLQETQYF
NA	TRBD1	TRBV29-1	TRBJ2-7	TGCAGCGCGCGGACAGGAGAAAGCTACGAGCAGTACTTC	CSARTGESYEQYF
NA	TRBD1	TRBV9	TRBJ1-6	TGTGCCAGCAGCACACAGGGGGGAAAGGGGTCACCCCTCCACTTT	CASSTQGGKGSPLHF
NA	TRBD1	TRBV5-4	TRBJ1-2	TGTGCCAGCAGCTTGGCAGGGACAGGGTGGGACTATGGCTACACCTTC	CASSLAGTGWDYGYTF
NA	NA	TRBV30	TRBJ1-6	TGTGCCTGGAGTGTATACAGAACGAGCTCCTATAATTCACCCCTCCACTTT	CAWSVYRTSSYNSPLHF
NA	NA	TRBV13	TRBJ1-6	TGTGCCAGCAGCTTAGGACCGACAGCAAATTCACCCCTCCACTTT	CASSLGPTANSPLHF
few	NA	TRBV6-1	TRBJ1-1	TGTGCCAGCGGGGGGAGGGCCTTGAGCACTGAAGCTTTCTTT	CASGGRALSTEAFF
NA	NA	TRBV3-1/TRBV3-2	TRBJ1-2	TGTGCCACCGCGTTGCGGGGTACTAACTATGGCTACACCTTC	CATALRGTNYGYTF